Sequencing of this T cell receptor (beta chain) was carried out in a study of cytomegalovirus exposure and HLA in healthy donors. Across the study: There were 70 million to 95 million unique TCRs (from HLA-typed donors) in an early data release.

All the people who gave samples were healthy bone marrow donors. Germline trimming cut 5 bases from V and 3 bases from J; bases unmatched to any gene: 5. Germline assignment: CDR1 KGHSH and CDR2 LQKENI. This CDR3 is 14 amino acids long. PCR amplification relied on 60 Vbeta primers (plus 13 Jbeta primers). Measured with immunoSEQ multiplex PCR; TCRdb has only the in-frame clones, and not every one. The data show over 80,000 clones, with roughly 73% seen just once and over 3% held by the top ten. Sequenced: PBMCs. The chain has TRBV18 and TRBJ2-7, with TRBD1 identical over 9 bases. The clonotype was recovered from a middle-aged man in good health and CMV-seronegative. The CDR3 sequence: CASSTGTGFYEQYF. CDR3 sequence (DNA): TGTGCCAGCTCAACCGGGACAGGGTTCTACGAGCAGTACTTC.